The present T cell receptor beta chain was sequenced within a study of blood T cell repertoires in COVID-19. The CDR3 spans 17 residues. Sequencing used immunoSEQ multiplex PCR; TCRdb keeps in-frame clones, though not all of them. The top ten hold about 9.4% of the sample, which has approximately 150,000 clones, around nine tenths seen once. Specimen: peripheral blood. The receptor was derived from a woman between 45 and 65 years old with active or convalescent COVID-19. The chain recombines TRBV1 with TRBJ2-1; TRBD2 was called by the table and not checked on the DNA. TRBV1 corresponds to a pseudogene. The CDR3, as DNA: TGCACCAGCAGCCAGGGACTAGCGGGGGAGCATTACAATGAGCAGTTCTTC. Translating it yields CTSSQGLAGEHYNEQFF.